This TCR beta chain appears in the sequencing data of a study of CD8+ T cells in alopecia areata. Whole-study results and caveats: Tofacitinib delivered significant drops in scalp clonality and in expanded CD8+ clones among the top 100.

cDNA prepared by RNA extraction and subsequent reverse transcription served as the template for sequencing. Some clones are missing from TCRdb's copy, which holds only in-frame ones; the method was immunoSEQ multiplex PCR. Altogether 180,000 or so clones are present, less than 75% being singletons, with the ten largest covering 16%. Treatment noted: oral pan-JAK inhibitor, 5-10 mg twice daily. Starting from PBMCs, sorting isolated CD4+ and CD8+ T cells. To note about this clone: No antigen is known for it.

Germline CDR1 and CDR2: GTSNPN and SVGIG (reference sequence). V lost 4 bases to trimming and J lost 2 bases, with 4 bases between them. The CDR3 length is 11 residues. The genes are TRBV30 and TRBJ2-3; D unresolved. The source is a human donor with alopecia areata. The sample here was CD4+ T cells sorted from blood, taken around week 55, from a patient treated with tofacitinib. This chain's CDR3 is CAWTNTDTQYF. CDR3 nucleotides: TGTGCCTGGACTAACACAGATACGCAGTATTTT.